These 15 T cell receptor beta chains were all obtained from the same sample, sequenced in a study of response to subunit inactivated influenza vaccine. In TCRdb, the RT-PCR reads were re-called with MiXCR into one record per CDR3 protein. The sample holds 500,000 or so distinct CDR3 sequences; 9.5% to 12% are singletons and the top ten take 10% to 15%. The sample consisted of PBMCs from blood, taken 40 to 50 days after vaccination. Receptors were obtained from a man aged 45-65 years who received an inactivated influenza vaccine.

This clonotype turned up a few times. V is TRBV7-8 and J is TRBJ1-5; D gene unclear. The germline V gene encodes CDR1 SGHVS and CDR2 FQNEAQ. V lost 4 bases and J lost 0, with 10 bases in between. The CDR3 length is 15 residues. DNA of the CDR3: TGTGCCAGCAGCTCTTTACTTTTTAGCAATCAGCCCCAGCATTTT. Protein: CASSSLLFSNQPQHF.

This clonotype has ten or more counts. The chain couples TRBV29-1 to TRBJ2-2; 7 bases are a match to TRBD2. This CDR3 has 16 amino acids. The ends lost 0 bases at V and 1 base at J; junction bases unmatched: 5. Germline values: CDR1 SQVTM, CDR2 ANQGSEA. The CDR3 spells CSVEDRASGNTGELFF. CDR3 bases: TGCAGCGTTGAAGATCGGGCTAGCGGGAACACCGGGGAGCTGTTTTTT.

This clonotype was observed a few times. The V gene is TRBV5-1, the J gene TRBJ2-2; tentatively, D is TRBD1 (5 bases). CDR1 and CDR2 from the germline V gene are SGHRS and YFSETQ. This CDR3 region has 14 residues. The V gene lost 0 bases and the J gene lost 3 bases, with 6 bases spanning the gap. The CDR3 reads CASSLDRYTGELFF. The CDR3 coding sequence is TGCGCCAGCAGCTTGGACAGGTACACCGGGGAGCTGTTTTTT.

This clonotype was seen at least ten times. This rearrangement joins TRBV29-1 to TRBJ2-3; D is uncertain. This CDR3 is 12 amino acids long. Germline V gene data show CDR1 as SQVTM and CDR2 as ANQGSEA. Trimming left V 7 bases short and J 1 base short, with 9 bases between. CDR3 sequence: CSGADGTDTQYF. For the CDR3, the DNA is TGCAGCGGTGCAGATGGCACAGATACGCAGTATTTT.

This clonotype was observed a handful of times. The J gene is TRBJ2-2, the V gene TRBV7-3, with a tentative D call TRBD1 (5 bases). V lost 6 bases, J lost 6 bases, and 8 bases lay in between. The CDR3 has 12 residues. Germline V CDR1 and CDR2: SGHTA, FQGTGA. The chain's CDR3 is CASRGASGELFF. The CDR3 DNA reads TGTGCCAGCAGAGGGGCGTCCGGGGAGCTGTTTTTT.

This clonotype was counted only a few times. This chain connects TRBV18 to TRBJ2-4; a weak D match, TRBD1 (6 bases). Germline V CDR1 and CDR2: KGHSH, LQKENI. The CDR3 loop spans 15 amino acids. V dropped 3 bases and J dropped 7 bases, with 16 bases sitting between them. The CDR3 sequence is CASSPGGQGLNIQYF. The CDR3 coding sequence is TGTGCCAGCTCACCTGGTGGTCAGGGGTTGAACATTCAGTACTTC.

This clonotype was counted many times. V and J are TRBV6-5 and TRBJ1-6, with no clear D. The germline V gene encodes CDR1 MNHEY and CDR2 SVGAGI. The V and J ends lost 2 bases and 8 bases respectively, with 4 bases between them. The CDR3 loop spans 12 amino acids. The DNA of the CDR3 is TGTGCCAGCAGTTACAGGGATTCACCCCTCCACTTT. Its translation: CASSYRDSPLHF.

This clonotype was seen ten or more times. An end of the junction differs from the germline gene, which may be a read error. This chain connects TRBV4-1 to TRBJ2-2, with unresolved D. This CDR3 contains 13 residues. Per germline, CDR1 MGHRA and CDR2 YSYEKL. CDR3 sequence (DNA): TGCGCCAGCAGCCGCGTCCCCACCGAGGAGCTGTTTTTT. This translates into CASSRVPTEELFF.

Notes on this clonotype: A read error may be the cause here, since a much bigger clone is one base away. V is TRBV20-1 and J is TRBJ2-1, with 11 positions matching TRBD2. Germline lookup yields CDR1 DFQATT and CDR2 SNEGSKA (reference sequence). The V and J ends lost 3 bases and 7 bases, in that order; junction bases with no gene match: 11. The CDR3 loop spans 16 amino acids. The CDR3 protein is CSARGTSGSSWNEQFF. CDR3 nucleotide sequence: TGCAGTGCTAGGGGGACTAGCGGTTCATCTTGGAATGAGCAGTTCTTC.

Only a few counts were recorded for this clonotype. The gene calls are TRBV28 and TRBJ1-1; a weak D match, TRBD1 (6 bases). This CDR3 spans 15 amino acids. Per the germline V gene, CDR1 is MDHEN and CDR2 is SYDVKM. The V gene lost 2 bases and the J gene lost 0 bases, with 10 bases spanning the gap. CDR3 DNA sequence: TGTGCCAGCAGTTTAAGGGGGGCCGTGAACACTGAAGCTTTCTTT. It is translated as CASSLRGAVNTEAFF. Full variable domain (remainder filled in from reference TRBV28 and TRBJ1-1): DVKVTQSSRYLVKRTGEKVFLECVQDMDHENMFWYRQDPGLGLRLIYFSYDVKMKEKGDIPEGYSVSREKKERFSLILESASTNQTSMYLCASSLRGAVNTEAFFGQGTRLTVV.

The chain employs TRBV11-2 and TRBJ2-7, with a possible D match to TRBD1 (5 bases). Trimming removed 2 bases from V and 4 bases from J, with 15 bases in between. The CDR3 runs to 15 residues. The germline CDR1 and CDR2 sequences are SGHAT and FQNNGV. CDR3 amino acids: CASSLSRGKVYEQYF. CDR3 bases: TGTGCCAGCAGCTTATCTAGGGGCAAGGTATACGAGCAGTACTTC.

The sample holds a few counts of this clonotype. V gene TRBV11-2 combines with J gene TRBJ2-7, with D possibly being TRBD1 or TRBD2 (5 bases each). The ends were cut back, 5 bases at V and 3 bases at J, with 11 bases in the middle. Germline lookup yields CDR1 SGHAT and CDR2 FQNNGV. The CDR3 length is 13 residues. CDR3 nucleotide sequence: TGTGCCAGCAGCACGGGACGGATCTACGAGCAGTACTTC. Protein: CASSTGRIYEQYF.

This clonotype was seen ten or more times. The chain links TRBV3-1 to TRBJ2-7; D call uncertain. The germline V gene has CDR1 LGHDT and CDR2 YNNKEL (reference sequence). CDR3 size: 11 residues. V gave up 3 bases and J gave up 7 bases, with 7 bases separating them. This chain's CDR3 is CASSQVGEQYF. CDR3 bases: TGTGCCAGCAGCCAGGTGGGAGAGCAGTACTTC.

This clonotype was observed a few times. The chain couples TRBV12-3 or TRBV12-4 to TRBJ2-5; 11 positions match TRBD2. CDR3 length: 15 residues. The junction had 8 bases not matched to a gene; V was cut back by 6 bases and J by 5 bases. As DNA, the CDR3 is TGTGCCAGCAGCCCTTCTAGCGGGGGGCGGGAGACCCAGTACTTC. Residues: CASSPSSGGRETQYF.

This clonotype was counted many times. J is TRBJ2-7 and V is TRBV10-3, with D tentatively TRBD1 (5 bases). The CDR3 is made up of 12 amino acids. Germline V gene sequence: CDR1 ENHRY, CDR2 SYGVKD. Trimming shortened V by 3 bases and J by 2 bases, and 5 bases separated the two germline ends. The CDR3 spells CAISEGAYEQYF. Here the CDR3 DNA reads TGTGCCATCAGTGAAGGGGCCTACGAGCAGTACTTC.